This TCR beta chain emerged from a study of blood T cell repertoires in COVID-19. V shed 2 bases and J shed 0 bases, with 13 bases lying between them. This CDR3 region has 16 residues. CDR1 and CDR2 from the germline V gene are MNHEY and SMNVEV (reference sequence). Assay: immunoSEQ multiplex PCR; the TCRdb copy retains only in-frame clones and omits some. The sample lists 150,000 to 200,000 clones, around 84% occurring once. It was during active infection that Seattle patients were enrolled and then longitudinally followed. This rearrangement joins TRBV27 to TRBJ1-2; unclear D gene. The TCR originated in a woman aged 70-85 years with COVID-19, enrolled during active disease. Input material: peripheral blood. CDR3 in DNA: TGTGCCAGCAGTTTAAAGGGTCCCGGGGCTAACTATGGCTACACCTTC. Its protein product is CASSLKGPGANYGYTF.